These 15 T cell receptor beta chains were all obtained from the same sample, sequenced in a study of a mutant IDH1 vaccine in newly diagnosed glioma. Documented time point: baseline, week 1 (first vaccination visit). The treatment was: pre-vaccination baseline after standard-of-care therapy. Data came from immunoSEQ multiplex PCR; TCRdb stores just in-frame clones and leaves some out. The repertoire has 59,000 or so clones, around 92% of them found once; the top ten carry 2.6%. Here the sequenced sample was PBMCs, taken from a glioma patient treated with radiotherapy, temozolomide or both. The origin of the receptors is a middle-aged man with glioma.

The chain joins TRBV7-2 to TRBJ1-6, with D hard to call. The CDR3 is 15 amino acids. Germline V gene sequence: CDR1 SGHTA, CDR2 FQGNSA. Trimming removed 5 bases from V and 8 bases from J, with 16 bases in between. CDR3 bases: TGTGCCAGCAGCCCTCGGTTTTTCGGTTATTCACCCCTCCACTTT. Encoded protein: CASSPRFFGYSPLHF.

The V and J genes are TRBV6-5 and TRBJ2-5; D uncertain. The CDR3 is made up of 14 amino acids. Germline loops: CDR1 MNHEY, CDR2 SVGAGI. Trimming stripped 2 bases from V and 4 bases from J, with 11 bases between. This CDR3 is CASSYAGTLETQYF. In nucleotides, the CDR3 is TGTGCCAGCAGTTACGCTGGAACTTTAGAGACCCAGTACTTC.

V is TRBV2 and J is TRBJ1-5; TRBD1 aligns across 7 bases. The CDR3 length is 15 residues. Germline lookup yields CDR1 SNHLY and CDR2 FYNNEI. After removal of 6 bases from V and 7 bases from J, the junction contained 12 bases not matched to a gene. The CDR3 sequence: CASRGGSGGGQPQHF. CDR3 nucleotides: TGTGCCAGCAGGGGGGGATCAGGGGGAGGCCAGCCCCAGCATTTT.

The gene calls are TRBV28 and TRBJ1-1, with D uncertain. Trimming stripped 6 bases from V and 7 bases from J, with 12 bases between. CDR1 is MDHEN, CDR2 SYDVKM, per germline. The CDR3 is 12 amino acids. The CDR3 DNA reads as TGTGCCAGCAGGAGGGTGGGCGGTGAAGCTTTCTTT. Amino acid sequence: CASRRVGGEAFF. Full variable domain (missing parts from reference TRBV28 and TRBJ1-1): DVKVTQSSRYLVKRTGEKVFLECVQDMDHENMFWYRQDPGLGLRLIYFSYDVKMKEKGDIPEGYSVSREKKERFSLILESASTNQTSMYLCASRRVGGEAFFGQGTRLTVV.

The V gene is TRBV5-4, the J gene TRBJ2-7, with 14 bases aligning to TRBD2. CDR3 size: 15 residues. V dropped 3 bases and J dropped 6; count of bases not matched to a gene: 5. From germline, CDR1 is SGHNT and CDR2 YYREEE (reference sequence). The DNA of the CDR3 is TGTGCCAGCAGCTCCGGGACTAGCGGGAGCAGCGAGCAGTACTTC. Amino acids: CASSSGTSGSSEQYF.

J is TRBJ2-2 and V is TRBV11-3; possibly TRBD2 for D (5 bases). Germline values: CDR1 SGHNT, CDR2 YENEEA. Trimming shortened V by 1 base and J by 1 base, and 19 bases separated the two germline ends. CDR3 length: 19 residues. The chain's CDR3 is CASSLGSLRAVMNTGELFF. In DNA, the CDR3 is TGTGCCAGCAGCTTAGGGAGTTTGAGAGCGGTTATGAACACCGGGGAGCTGTTTTTT. Full variable domain (outside the CDR3, taken from reference TRBV11-3 and TRBJ2-2): EAGVVQSPRYKIIEKKQPVAFWCNPISGHNTLYWYLQNLGQGPELLIRYENEEAVDDSQLPKDRFSAERLKGVDSTLKIQPAELGDSAVYLCASSLGSLRAVMNTGELFFGEGSRLTVL.

The chain is built from TRBV6-1 and TRBJ1-4; maybe TRBD1 (5 bases). In germline, CDR1 is MNHNS, CDR2 SASEGT. The CDR3 runs to 16 residues. V lost 4 bases and J lost 0, with 12 bases in between. The CDR3 loop reads CASSGTRVPTNEKLFF. CDR3 sequence (DNA): TGTGCCAGCAGTGGGACAAGGGTCCCAACTAATGAAAAACTGTTTTTT.

V is TRBV19 and J is TRBJ2-7; tentative D call: TRBD1 (5 bases). CDR1 LNHDA and CDR2 SQIVND come from the germline V gene (reference sequence). V shed 5 bases and J shed 1 base, with 12 bases lying between them. The CDR3 contains 14 residues. CDR3 sequence (DNA): TGTGCCAGTAGTCCAGGGAAAGGATCCTACGAGCAGTACTTC. Amino acid sequence: CASSPGKGSYEQYF.

As for this clone: A junction end diverges from the germline sequence, so it may reflect a read error. The chain joins TRBV28 to TRBJ2-7; 7 nucleotides agree with TRBD1. This CDR3 contains 12 residues. The V gene's germline CDR1 is MDHEN and CDR2 SYDVKM. The CDR3 DNA is TGTGCCAGCACCATTCCGGGACAGAGACTTCACTTC. This gives the protein CASTIPGQRLHF.

The chain uses TRBV6-1 and TRBJ2-7, with unresolved D. The CDR3 loop spans 13 amino acids. Germline V CDR1 and CDR2: MNHNS, SASEGT. Trimming cost V 0 bases and J 5 bases, with 8 bases left between them. The CDR3: CASSEAYYDEQYF. The DNA of the CDR3 is TGTGCCAGCAGTGAAGCGTATTACGACGAGCAGTACTTC.

J is TRBJ2-1 and V is TRBV10-3; 9 bases are shared with TRBD2. Germline loops: CDR1 ENHRY, CDR2 SYGVKD. The CDR3 contains 17 residues. The V segment lost 1 base and the J segment 6 bases; nucleotides outside the gene matches: 10. The CDR3 here is CAISEWDRGGRGNEQFF. The CDR3 DNA sequence: TGTGCCATCAGTGAGTGGGACCGGGGCGGGAGGGGCAATGAGCAGTTCTTC.

Turning to this clone: A read error may account for a junction end that differs from germline. The chain combines TRBV29-1 with TRBJ1-2; perhaps TRBD1 as D (6 bases). Germline V lookup: CDR1 SQVTM, CDR2 ANQGSEA. This CDR3 has 15 amino acids. The CDR3: CSVEEGGGRAHGYTF. The CDR3, as DNA: TGCAGCGTCGAAGAGGGGGGGGGCAGGGCCCATGGCTACACCTTC.

This clone was counted once. The rearrangement joins TRBV7-2 to TRBJ1-2, with TRBD1 as a possible D gene (5 bases). CDR3 length equals 15 residues. Deletions cut 5 bases from V and 5 bases from J, with 18 bases between. Germline values: CDR1 SGHTA, CDR2 FQGNSA. The CDR3 sequence is CASSPSGTPGYGYTF. The CDR3 DNA sequence: TGTGCCAGCAGCCCGTCCGGGACCCCGGGTTATGGCTACACCTTC.

V gene TRBV7-8 combines with J gene TRBJ2-7; 9 bases align to TRBD1. The CDR3 has 15 amino acids. Germline-derived CDR1 and CDR2 are SGHVS and FQNEAQ. Unmatched junction bases numbered 6, after V lost 4 bases and J lost 2 bases. The CDR3 DNA is TGTGCCAGCAGCTCAGGGACAGGGCTAACCTACGAGCAGTACTTC. Translating it yields CASSSGTGLTYEQYF.

The V call is TRBV5-4, the J call TRBJ2-2; 10 bases align to TRBD1. CDR3 length: 15 amino acids. After removal of 2 bases from V and 7 bases from J, the junction contained 5 bases not matched to a gene. Germline CDR1 reads SGHNT; CDR2 reads YYREEE (reference sequence). The DNA of the CDR3 is TGTGCCAGCAGCTTAAAGGACAGGGGGTTCGGGGAGCTGTTTTTT. The encoded protein is CASSLKDRGFGELFF. The full variable domain, in which reference TRBV5-4 and TRBJ2-2 provide the parts outside the CDR3, is ETGVTQSPTHLIKTRGQQVTLRCSSQSGHNTVSWYQQALGQGPQFIFQYYREEENGRGNFPPRFSGLQFPNYSSELNVNALELDDSALYLCASSLKDRGFGELFFGEGSRLTVL.